Following are 2 T cell receptor beta chains from one sample sequenced in a study of cytomegalovirus exposure and HLA in healthy donors. The PCR was carried out with 60 Vbeta primers and 13 Jbeta primers. Produced via immunoSEQ multiplex PCR; TCRdb's table is partial and in-frame only. This table holds nearly 110,000 clones, 75% found once. Sequenced sample: PBMCs. These receptors all stem from a man aged 40-55 years in good health and CMV-seronegative.

This chain connects TRBV15 to TRBJ1-1; D remains unclear. CDR3 size: 14 residues. The germline V gene has CDR1 LNHNV and CDR2 YYDKDF (reference sequence). The V and J ends lost 4 bases and 2 bases respectively, with 11 bases between them. CDR3 in amino acids: CATSKGDINTEAFF. Written as DNA, the CDR3 is TGTGCCACCAGCAAGGGAGACATCAACACTGAAGCTTTCTTT. Full variable domain (outside the CDR3, taken from reference TRBV15 and TRBJ1-1): DAMVIQNPRYQVTQFGKPVTLSCSQTLNHNVMYWYQQKSSQAPKLLFHYYDKDFNNEADTPDNFQSRRPNTSFCFLDIRSPGLGDTAMYLCATSKGDINTEAFFGQGTRLTVV.

The rearrangement uses TRBV6-6 and TRBJ1-6, with D hard to call. Germline V CDR1 and CDR2: MNHNY, SVGAGI (reference sequence). The CDR3 loop spans 13 amino acids. Trimming removed 2 bases from V and 10 bases from J, with 9 bases in between. CDR3 nucleotide sequence: TGTGCCAGCAGTTACGTCGGGGAATCACCCCTCCACTTT. It is translated as CASSYVGESPLHF.